The clone carrying this T cell receptor (beta chain) has ten or more counts. Its antigen is unidentified. The CDR3 covers 21 residues. V trimming: 0 bases; J trimming: 0 bases; junction bases outside the gene matches: 11. The germline V gene has CDR1 MGHRA and CDR2 YSYEKL. TCRbeta library construction was performed incorporating unique molecular identifiers. TCRdb reprocessed the PCR reads with MiXCR, giving one entry per CDR3 protein. Here the sample spans 200,000 or so distinct CDR3 sequences, roughly 6.3% being singletons. The data were taken from a study of T-cell reconstitution after alpha-beta-depleted transplantation in children. Study-wide results and caveats: Once a year had passed after transplant, T-cell counts and diversity came mostly from newly produced T cells. Several hundred expanded graft clones reportedly were the source of alpha-beta T cells about two months after transplant. In some patients, recipient T cells and intrathymic progenitors surviving conditioning explained high day-60 diversity.

The chain has TRBV4-1 and TRBJ2-1; 13 positions agree with TRBD2. This sample comprised PBMCs, obtained before TCRalphabeta/CD19-depleted stem cell transplant. The clonotype comes from a girl under two years old with combined immunodeficiency, due to receive a stem cell transplant. As DNA, the CDR3 is TGCGCCAGCAGCCAAGAGCAAGGGACTAGCGGGGACCTGTCCTCCTACAATGAGCAGTTCTTC. As protein: CASSQEQGTSGDLSSYNEQFF.